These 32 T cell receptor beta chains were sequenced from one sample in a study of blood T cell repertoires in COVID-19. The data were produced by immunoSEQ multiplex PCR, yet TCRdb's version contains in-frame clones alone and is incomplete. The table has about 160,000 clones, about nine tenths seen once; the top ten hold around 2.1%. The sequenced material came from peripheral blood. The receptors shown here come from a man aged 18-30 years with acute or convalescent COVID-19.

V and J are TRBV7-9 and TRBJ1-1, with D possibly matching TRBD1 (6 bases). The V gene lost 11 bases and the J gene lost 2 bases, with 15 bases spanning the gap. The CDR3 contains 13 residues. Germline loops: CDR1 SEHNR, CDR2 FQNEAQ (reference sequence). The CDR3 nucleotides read TGTGCCGTGGGGGCCAGGGAAAACACTGAAGCTTTCTTT. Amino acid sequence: CAVGARENTEAFF.

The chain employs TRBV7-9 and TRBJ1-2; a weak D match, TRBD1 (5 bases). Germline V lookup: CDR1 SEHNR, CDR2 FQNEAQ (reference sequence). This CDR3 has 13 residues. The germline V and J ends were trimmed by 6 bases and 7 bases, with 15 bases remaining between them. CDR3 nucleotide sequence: TGTGCCAGCAGTTCCATGGGACTCCTTGGCTACACCTTC. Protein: CASSSMGLLGYTF.

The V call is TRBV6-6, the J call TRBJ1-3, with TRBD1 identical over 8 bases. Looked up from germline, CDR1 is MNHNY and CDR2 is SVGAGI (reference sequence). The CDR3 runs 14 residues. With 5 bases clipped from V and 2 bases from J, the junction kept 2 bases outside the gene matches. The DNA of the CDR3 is TGTGCCAGCAGTCTACAGGGGGCTGGAAACACCATATATTTT. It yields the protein CASSLQGAGNTIYF.

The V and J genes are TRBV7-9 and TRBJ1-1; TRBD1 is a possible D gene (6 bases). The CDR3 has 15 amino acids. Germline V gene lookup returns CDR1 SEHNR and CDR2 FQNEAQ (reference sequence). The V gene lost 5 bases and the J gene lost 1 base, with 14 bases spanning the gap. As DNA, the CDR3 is TGTGCCAGCAGCCCCGCGCTAGGGGGGAACACTGAAGCTTTCTTT. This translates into CASSPALGGNTEAFF.

CDR3 coding DNA: TGTGCCAGCTCACCGCAGACAGGGGGGAATTCACCCCTCCACTTT. Translating it yields CASSPQTGGNSPLHF. V gene TRBV18 combines with J gene TRBJ1-6; 9 bases are shared with TRBD1. The CDR3 is 15 amino acids. From germline, CDR1 is KGHSH and CDR2 LQKENI. After removal of 3 bases from V and 7 bases from J, the junction contained 4 bases not matched to a gene.

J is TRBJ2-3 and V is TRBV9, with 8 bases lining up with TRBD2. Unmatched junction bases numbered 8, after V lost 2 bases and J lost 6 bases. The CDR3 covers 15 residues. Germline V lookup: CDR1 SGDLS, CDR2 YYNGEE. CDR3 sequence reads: CASSVSGGPRDTQYF. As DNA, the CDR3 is TGTGCCAGCAGCGTTTCGGGGGGGCCACGGGATACGCAGTATTTT.

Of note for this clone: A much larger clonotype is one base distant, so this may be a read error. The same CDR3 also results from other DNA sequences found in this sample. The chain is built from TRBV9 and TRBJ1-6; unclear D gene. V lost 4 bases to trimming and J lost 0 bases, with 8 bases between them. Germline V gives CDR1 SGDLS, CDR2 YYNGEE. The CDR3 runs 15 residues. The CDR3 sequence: CASSPPGSYNSPLHF. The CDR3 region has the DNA TGTGCCAGCAGCCCCCCCGGCTCCTATAATTCACCCCTCCACTTT.

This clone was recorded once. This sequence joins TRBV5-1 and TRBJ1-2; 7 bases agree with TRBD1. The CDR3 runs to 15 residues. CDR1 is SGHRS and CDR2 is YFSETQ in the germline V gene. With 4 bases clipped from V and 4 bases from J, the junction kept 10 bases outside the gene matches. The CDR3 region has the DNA TGCGCCAGCAGCGCCACAGGGGAAGTAAGCTATGGCTACACCTTC. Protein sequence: CASSATGEVSYGYTF.

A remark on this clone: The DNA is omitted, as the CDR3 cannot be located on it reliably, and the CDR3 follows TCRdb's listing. The CDR3 sequence: CASSKALWVAAGANVLTF. The chain joins TRBV21-1 to TRBJ2-6; the DNA was not used to check the table's D call, TRBD2. TRBV21-1 is described as a pseudogene. 18 amino acids form the CDR3, both terminal residues included.

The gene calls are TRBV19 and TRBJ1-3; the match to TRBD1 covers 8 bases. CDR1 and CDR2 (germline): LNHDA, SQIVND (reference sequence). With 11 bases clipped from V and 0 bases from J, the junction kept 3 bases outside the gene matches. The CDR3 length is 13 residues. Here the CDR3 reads CAATGGSGNTIYF. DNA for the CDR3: TGTGCCGCTACAGGGGGCTCTGGAAACACCATATATTTT.

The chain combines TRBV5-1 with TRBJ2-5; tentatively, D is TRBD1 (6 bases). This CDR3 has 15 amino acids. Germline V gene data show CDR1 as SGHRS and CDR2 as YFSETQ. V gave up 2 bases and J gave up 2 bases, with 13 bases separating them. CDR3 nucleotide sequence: TGCGCCAGCAGCTTTTCAGGGGCCCTACAAGAGACCCAGTACTTC. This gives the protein CASSFSGALQETQYF.

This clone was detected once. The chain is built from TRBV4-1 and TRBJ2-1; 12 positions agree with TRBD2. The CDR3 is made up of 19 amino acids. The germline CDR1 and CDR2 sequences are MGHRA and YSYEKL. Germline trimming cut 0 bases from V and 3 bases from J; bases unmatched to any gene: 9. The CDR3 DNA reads TGCGCCAGCAGCCAAGATACCCTACTGACTAGCGGGAGCTACAATGAGCAGTTCTTC. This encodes CASSQDTLLTSGSYNEQFF.

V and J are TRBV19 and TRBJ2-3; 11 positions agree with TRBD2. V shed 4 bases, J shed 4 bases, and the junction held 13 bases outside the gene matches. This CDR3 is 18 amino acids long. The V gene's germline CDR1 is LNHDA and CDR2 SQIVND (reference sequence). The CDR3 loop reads CASSTIAGGPSRPDTQYF. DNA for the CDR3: TGTGCCAGTAGTACAATAGCGGGAGGGCCTTCCCGCCCAGATACGCAGTATTTT.

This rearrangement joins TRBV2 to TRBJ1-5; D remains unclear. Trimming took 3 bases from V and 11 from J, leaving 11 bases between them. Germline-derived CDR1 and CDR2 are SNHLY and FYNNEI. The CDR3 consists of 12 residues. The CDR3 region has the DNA TGTGCCAGCAGTGAGAGGAGCGGAGCCCAGCATTTT. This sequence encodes CASSERSGAQHF.

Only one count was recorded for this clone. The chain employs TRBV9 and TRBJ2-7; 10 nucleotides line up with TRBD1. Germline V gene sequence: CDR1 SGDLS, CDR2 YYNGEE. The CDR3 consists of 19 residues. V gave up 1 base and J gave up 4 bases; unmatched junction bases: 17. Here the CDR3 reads CASSVSFGGTGTGVYEQYF. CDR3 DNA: TGTGCCAGCAGCGTATCTTTCGGGGGCACCGGGACAGGGGTATACGAGCAGTACTTC. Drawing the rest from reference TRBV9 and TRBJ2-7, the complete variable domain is DSGVTQTPKHLITATGQRVTLRCSPRSGDLSVYWYQQSLDQGLQFLIQYYNGEERAKGNILERFSAQQFPDLHSELNLSSLELGDSALYFCASSVSFGGTGTGVYEQYFGPGTRLTVT.

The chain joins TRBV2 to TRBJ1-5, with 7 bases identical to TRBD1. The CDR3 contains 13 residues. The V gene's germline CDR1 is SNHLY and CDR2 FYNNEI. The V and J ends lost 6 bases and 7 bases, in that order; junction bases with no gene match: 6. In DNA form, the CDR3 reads TGTGCCAGCAGCACTGACAGGGAACAGCCCCAGCATTTT. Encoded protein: CASSTDREQPQHF.

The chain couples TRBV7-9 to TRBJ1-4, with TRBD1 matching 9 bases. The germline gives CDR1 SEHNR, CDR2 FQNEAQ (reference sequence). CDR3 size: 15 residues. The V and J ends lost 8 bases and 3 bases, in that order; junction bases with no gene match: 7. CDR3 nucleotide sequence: TGTGCCAGCGCACCGGGACAGGGACCTAATGAAAAACTGTTTTTT. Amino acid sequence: CASAPGQGPNEKLFF.

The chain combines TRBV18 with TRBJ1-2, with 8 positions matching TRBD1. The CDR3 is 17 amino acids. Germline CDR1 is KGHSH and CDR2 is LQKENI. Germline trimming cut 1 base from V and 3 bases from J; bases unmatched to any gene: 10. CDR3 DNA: TGTGCCAGCTCACCACGGGTCTTCGGACAGGGAGACTATGGCTACACCTTC. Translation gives CASSPRVFGQGDYGYTF.

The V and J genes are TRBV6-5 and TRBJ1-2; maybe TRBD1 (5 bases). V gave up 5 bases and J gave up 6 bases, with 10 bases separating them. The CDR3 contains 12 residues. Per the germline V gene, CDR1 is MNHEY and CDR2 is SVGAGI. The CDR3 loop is CASSIVGHGYTF. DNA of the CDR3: TGTGCCAGCAGTATCGTGGGGCATGGCTACACCTTC.

This CDR3 is CAISESIVTGLNNSPLHF. CDR3 DNA sequence: TGTGCCATCAGTGAGTCGATAGTAACAGGGTTAAATAATTCACCCCTCCACTTT. This chain connects TRBV10-3 to TRBJ1-6; TRBD1 might be the D (6 bases). The V end lost 0 bases, the J end lost 5 bases, and 17 bases lay between the germline ends. Germline assignment: CDR1 ENHRY and CDR2 SYGVKD. The CDR3 covers 18 residues.

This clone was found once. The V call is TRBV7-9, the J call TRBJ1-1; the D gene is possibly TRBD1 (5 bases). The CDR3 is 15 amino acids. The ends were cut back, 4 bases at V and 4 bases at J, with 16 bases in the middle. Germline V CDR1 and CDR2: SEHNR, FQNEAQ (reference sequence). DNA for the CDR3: TGTGCCAGCAGCTCCAACCTGGGGCTCGGCACTGAAGCTTTCTTT. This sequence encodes CASSSNLGLGTEAFF.

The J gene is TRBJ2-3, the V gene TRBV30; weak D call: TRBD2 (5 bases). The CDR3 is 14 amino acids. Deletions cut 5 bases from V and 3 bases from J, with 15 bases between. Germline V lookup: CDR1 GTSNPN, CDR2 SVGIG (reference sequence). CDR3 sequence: CAWGDGRGTDTQYF. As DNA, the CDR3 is TGTGCCTGGGGGGATGGGCGAGGGACAGATACGCAGTATTTT.

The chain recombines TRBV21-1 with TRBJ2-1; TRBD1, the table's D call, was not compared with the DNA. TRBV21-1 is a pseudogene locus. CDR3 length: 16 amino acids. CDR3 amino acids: CASSERTGTGGNRQFF. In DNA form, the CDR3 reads TGTGCCAGCAGCGAAAGAACCGGGACAGGGGGCAATCGGCAGTTCTTC.

The CDR3 sequence is CASSLADSFDTQYF. The DNA for the CDR3 is TGCGCCAGCAGCTTGGCCGACAGCTTCGATACGCAGTATTTT. The chain carries TRBV5-1 and TRBJ2-3; tentative D call: TRBD1 (5 bases). The V gene lost 0 bases and the J gene lost 6 bases, with 11 bases spanning the gap. Germline CDR1 SGHRS, CDR2 YFSETQ. CDR3 length equals 14 residues.

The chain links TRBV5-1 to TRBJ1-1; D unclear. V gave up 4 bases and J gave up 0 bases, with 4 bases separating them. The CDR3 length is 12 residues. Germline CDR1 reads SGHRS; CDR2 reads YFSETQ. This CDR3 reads CASSEMNTEAFF. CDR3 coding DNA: TGCGCCAGCAGCGAGATGAACACTGAAGCTTTCTTT.

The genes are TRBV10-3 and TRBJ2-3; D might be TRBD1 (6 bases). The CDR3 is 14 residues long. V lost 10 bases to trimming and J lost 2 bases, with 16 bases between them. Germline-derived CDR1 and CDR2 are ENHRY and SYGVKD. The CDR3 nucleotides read TGTGCCACCCGAAGAGCAGGGGACACAGATACGCAGTATTTT. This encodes CATRRAGDTDTQYF.

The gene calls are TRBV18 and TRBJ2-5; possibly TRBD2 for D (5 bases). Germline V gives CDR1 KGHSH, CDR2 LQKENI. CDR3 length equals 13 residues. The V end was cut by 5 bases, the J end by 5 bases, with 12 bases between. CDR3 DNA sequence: TGTGCCAGCTCAGAAGGGAGTCGGGAGACCCAGTACTTC. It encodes CASSEGSRETQYF.

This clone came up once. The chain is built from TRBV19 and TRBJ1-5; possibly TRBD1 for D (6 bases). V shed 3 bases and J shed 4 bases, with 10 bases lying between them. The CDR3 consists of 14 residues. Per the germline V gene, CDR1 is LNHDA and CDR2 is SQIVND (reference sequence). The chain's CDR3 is CASSIQGPNQPQHF. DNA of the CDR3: TGTGCCAGTAGTATTCAGGGGCCTAATCAGCCCCAGCATTTT. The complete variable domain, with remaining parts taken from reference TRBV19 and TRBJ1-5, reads DGGITQSPKYLFRKEGQNVTLSCEQNLNHDAMYWYRQDPGQGLRLIYYSQIVNDFQKGDIAEGYSVSREKKESFPLTVTSAQKNPTAFYLCASSIQGPNQPQHFGDGTRLSIL.

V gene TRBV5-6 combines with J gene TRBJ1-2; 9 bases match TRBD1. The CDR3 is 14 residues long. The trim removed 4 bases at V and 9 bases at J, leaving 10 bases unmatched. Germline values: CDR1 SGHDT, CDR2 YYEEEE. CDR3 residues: CASSPRDRATSYTF. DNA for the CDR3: TGTGCCAGCAGCCCAAGGGACAGGGCAACAAGCTACACCTTC.

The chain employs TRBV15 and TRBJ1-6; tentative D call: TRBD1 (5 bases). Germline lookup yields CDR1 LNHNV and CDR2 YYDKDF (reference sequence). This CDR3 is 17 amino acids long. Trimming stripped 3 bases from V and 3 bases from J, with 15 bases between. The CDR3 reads CATSSTGSFGYNSPLHF. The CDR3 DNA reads TGTGCCACCAGCAGCACAGGTTCCTTTGGCTATAATTCACCCCTCCACTTT. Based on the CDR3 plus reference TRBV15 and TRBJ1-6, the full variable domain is DAMVIQNPRYQVTQFGKPVTLSCSQTLNHNVMYWYQQKSSQAPKLLFHYYDKDFNNEADTPDNFQSRRPNTSFCFLDIRSPGLGDTAMYLCATSSTGSFGYNSPLHFGNGTRLTVT.

DNA for the CDR3: TGTGCCAGCAGTGATTGGGCGGGAGGACTTTACGAGCAGTACTTC. Translating gives CASSDWAGGLYEQYF. This chain connects TRBV2 to TRBJ2-7; TRBD2 aligns across 8 bases. The CDR3 sequence is 15 residues long. V shed 3 bases, J shed 4 bases, and the junction held 8 bases outside the gene matches. The V gene's germline CDR1 is SNHLY and CDR2 FYNNEI. Based on the CDR3 plus reference TRBV2 and TRBJ2-7, the full variable domain is EPEVTQTPSHQVTQMGQEVILRCVPISNHLYFYWYRQILGQKVEFLVSFYNNEISEKSEIFDDQFSVERPDGSNFTLKIRSTKLEDSAMYFCASSDWAGGLYEQYFGPGTRLTVT.

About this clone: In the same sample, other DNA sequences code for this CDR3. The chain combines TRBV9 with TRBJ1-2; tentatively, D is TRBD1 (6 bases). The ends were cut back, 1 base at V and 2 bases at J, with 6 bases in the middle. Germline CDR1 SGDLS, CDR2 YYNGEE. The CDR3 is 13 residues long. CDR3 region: CASSVQGNYGYTF. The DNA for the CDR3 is TGTGCCAGCAGCGTACAGGGGAACTATGGCTACACCTTC.